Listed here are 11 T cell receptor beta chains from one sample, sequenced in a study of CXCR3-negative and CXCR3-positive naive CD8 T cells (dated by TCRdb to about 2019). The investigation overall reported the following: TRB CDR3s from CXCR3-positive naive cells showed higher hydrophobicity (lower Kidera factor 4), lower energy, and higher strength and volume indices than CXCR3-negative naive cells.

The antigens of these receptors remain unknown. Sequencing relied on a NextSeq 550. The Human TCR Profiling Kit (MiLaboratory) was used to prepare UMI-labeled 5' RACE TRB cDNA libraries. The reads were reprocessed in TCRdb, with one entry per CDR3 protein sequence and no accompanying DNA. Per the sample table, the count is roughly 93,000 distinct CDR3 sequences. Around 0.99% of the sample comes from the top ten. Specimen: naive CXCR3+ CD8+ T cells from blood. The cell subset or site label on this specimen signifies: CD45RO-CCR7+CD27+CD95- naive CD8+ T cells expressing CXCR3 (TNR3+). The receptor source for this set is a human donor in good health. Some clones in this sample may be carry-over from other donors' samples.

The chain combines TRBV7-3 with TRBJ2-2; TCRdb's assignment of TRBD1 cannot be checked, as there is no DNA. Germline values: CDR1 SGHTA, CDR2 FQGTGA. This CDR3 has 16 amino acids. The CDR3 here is CASSPATGRNTGELFF.

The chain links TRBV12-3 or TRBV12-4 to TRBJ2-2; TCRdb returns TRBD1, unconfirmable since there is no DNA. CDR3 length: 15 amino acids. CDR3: CASNPGRVNTGELFF.

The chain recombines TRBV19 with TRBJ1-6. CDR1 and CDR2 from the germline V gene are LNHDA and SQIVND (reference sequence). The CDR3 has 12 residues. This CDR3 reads CASGQVGSPLHF.

CDR3: CTSSQDHQSNWRGPPEQYF. This chain uses TRBV1 with TRBJ2-7; TCRdb's D call of TRBD2 is untestable without DNA. TRBV1 is a recognized pseudogene. The CDR3 covers 19 residues.

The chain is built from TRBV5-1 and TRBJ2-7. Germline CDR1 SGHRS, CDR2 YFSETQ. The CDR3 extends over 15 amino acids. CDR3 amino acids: CASSLAQGTSYEQYF.

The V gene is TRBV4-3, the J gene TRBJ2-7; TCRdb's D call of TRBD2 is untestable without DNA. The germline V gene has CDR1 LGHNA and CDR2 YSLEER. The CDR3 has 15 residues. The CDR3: CASSLTSGGAYEQYF.

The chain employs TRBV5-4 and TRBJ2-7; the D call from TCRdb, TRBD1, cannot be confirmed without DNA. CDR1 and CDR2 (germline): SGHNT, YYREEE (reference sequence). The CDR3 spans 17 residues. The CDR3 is CASSLEVLAGMGYGQYF.

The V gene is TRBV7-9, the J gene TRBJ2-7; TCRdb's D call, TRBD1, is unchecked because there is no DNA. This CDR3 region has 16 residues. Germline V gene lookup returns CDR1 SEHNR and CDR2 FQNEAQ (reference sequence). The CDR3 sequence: CASSFPGQGNPYEQYF.

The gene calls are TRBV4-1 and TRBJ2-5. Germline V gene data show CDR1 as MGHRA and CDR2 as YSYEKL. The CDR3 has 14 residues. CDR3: CASSQAASQETQYF.

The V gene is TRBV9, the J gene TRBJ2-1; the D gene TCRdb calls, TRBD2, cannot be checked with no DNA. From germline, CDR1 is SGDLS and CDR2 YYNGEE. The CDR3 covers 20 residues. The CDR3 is CASSVEGTGAPTISYNEQFF.

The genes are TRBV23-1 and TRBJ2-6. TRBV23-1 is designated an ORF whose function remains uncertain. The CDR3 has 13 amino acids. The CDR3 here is CASLISGANVLTF.